The 27 T cell receptor beta chains given below trace back to one sample, sequenced in a study of T cells in localized non-small cell lung cancer. The assay was immunoSEQ multiplex PCR, and TCRdb's table has in-frame clones only and misses some. The data contain some 36,000 clones, just over 85% of them singletons. Here the sequenced sample was peripheral blood mononuclear cells, taken before any cancer treatment. The receptors derive from a male donor older than 55 with stage II lung adenocarcinoma.

V and J are TRBV5-6 and TRBJ2-3, with 9 bases matching TRBD2. V lost 0 bases, J lost 3 bases, and 2 bases stayed unmatched. This CDR3 spans 15 amino acids. In germline, CDR1 is SGHDT, CDR2 YYEEEE. The CDR3 bases are TGTGCCAGCAGCTTGGCTAGCGGGAAAACAGATACGCAGTATTTT. Translation gives CASSLASGKTDTQYF.

The V and J genes are TRBV7-9 and TRBJ1-2; a weak D match, TRBD1 (6 bases). The CDR3 consists of 14 residues. The germline V and J ends were trimmed by 7 bases and 2 bases, with 14 bases remaining between them. Germline CDR1 reads SEHNR; CDR2 reads FQNEAQ (reference sequence). Written as DNA, the CDR3 is TGTGCCAGCACCGGGGGGCGGGGGAACTATGGCTACACCTTC. This gives the protein CASTGGRGNYGYTF.

The CDR3 sequence is CASSLLQGYEQYF. CDR3 DNA sequence: TGTGCCAGCAGTTTATTGCAGGGCTACGAGCAGTACTTC. This rearrangement joins TRBV27 to TRBJ2-7; D perhaps matches TRBD1 (5 bases). V dropped 1 base and J dropped 3 bases, with 7 bases sitting between them. The CDR3 has 13 amino acids. Per the germline V gene, CDR1 is MNHEY and CDR2 is SMNVEV (reference sequence).

This clone was recorded only once. This chain connects TRBV5-4 to TRBJ2-3, with 12 bases aligning to TRBD2. Germline V CDR1 and CDR2: SGHNT, YYREEE (reference sequence). CDR3 length: 16 residues. The ends lost 4 bases at V and 6 bases at J; junction bases unmatched: 9. Here the CDR3 reads CASSQRLAGDVDTQYF. CDR3 DNA sequence: TGTGCCAGCAGCCAACGACTAGCGGGGGATGTGGATACGCAGTATTTT.

The chain carries TRBV18 and TRBJ1-4; D may be TRBD1 (5 bases). This CDR3 is 14 amino acids long. CDR1 is KGHSH and CDR2 is LQKENI in the germline V gene. V was trimmed by 2 bases and J by 10 bases, leaving 14 bases between them. CDR3 nucleotides: TGTGCCAGCTCACCATATCAGGGTTCTGGAAAACTGTTTTTT. Protein: CASSPYQGSGKLFF.

About this clone itself: The germline gene is not matched at one end of the junction; a read error may be the cause. The rearrangement joins TRBV19 to TRBJ1-5, with D possibly matching TRBD1 (5 bases). CDR1 is LNHDA, CDR2 SQIVND, per germline (reference sequence). CDR3 size: 18 residues. CDR3 in amino acids: CASSVRRTGTYSNRPQHF. CDR3 DNA: TGTGCCAGTAGTGTCAGGAGAACAGGCACATATAGCAATCGGCCCCAGCATTTT.

The V gene is TRBV5-1, the J gene TRBJ2-2; 7 bases line up with TRBD2. The CDR3 loop spans 15 amino acids. The V segment lost 3 bases and the J segment 6 bases; nucleotides outside the gene matches: 8. Germline V gene data show CDR1 as SGHRS and CDR2 as YFSETQ. In nucleotides, the CDR3 is TGCGCCAGCAGCTGGGGGGAGCGGGATCCCGGGGAGCTGTTTTTT. Translating it yields CASSWGERDPGELFF. The entire variable domain, with the rest obtained from reference TRBV5-1 and TRBJ2-2, is as follows: KAGVTQTPRYLIKTRGQQVTLSCSPISGHRSVSWYQQTPGQGLQFLFEYFSETQRNKGNFPGRFSGRQFSNSRSEMNVSTLELGDSALYLCASSWGERDPGELFFGEGSRLTVL.

This clone is a singleton in its sample. V gene TRBV15 combines with J gene TRBJ2-3; no firm D call. Germline loops: CDR1 LNHNV, CDR2 YYDKDF (reference sequence). The CDR3 extends over 14 amino acids. Trimming removed 1 base at V and 2 bases at J, with 7 bases between. CDR3 nucleotides: TGTGCCACCAGCAGAGGACAATTCACAGATACGCAGTATTTT. Translated: CATSRGQFTDTQYF.

The chain links TRBV10-3 to TRBJ2-7, with D perhaps given as TRBD1 or TRBD2 (5 bases each). Per the germline V gene, CDR1 is ENHRY and CDR2 is SYGVKD. The V end lost 11 bases, the J end lost 1 base, and 18 bases lay between the germline ends. The CDR3 extends over 14 amino acids. CDR3 DNA: TGTGCCTCCAGGTTGGGGGAACAGTCCTACGAGCAGTACTTC. The encoded protein is CASRLGEQSYEQYF.

This rearrangement joins TRBV9 to TRBJ1-1; the D gene is possibly TRBD1 (5 bases). Germline CDR1 reads SGDLS; CDR2 reads YYNGEE. Trimming left V 0 bases short and J 1 base short, with 10 bases between. CDR3 length: 15 amino acids. In nucleotides, the CDR3 is TGTGCCAGCAGCGTAGGGGACGGTGCGAACACTGAAGCTTTCTTT. Protein: CASSVGDGANTEAFF.

The gene calls are TRBV7-6 and TRBJ2-5; 11 bases map to TRBD2. Trimming at V came to 6 bases and at J to 5 bases, leaving 8 bases not matched to a gene. The germline V gene has CDR1 SGHVS and CDR2 FNYEAQ. This CDR3 has 15 amino acids. The CDR3 reads CASSSQTSGKETQYF. CDR3 sequence (DNA): TGTGCCAGCAGTTCGCAGACTAGCGGGAAGGAGACCCAGTACTTC. Supplemented by reference TRBV7-6 and TRBJ2-5, the full variable domain reads GAGVSQSPRYKVTKRGQDVALRCDPISGHVSLYWYRQALGQGPEFLTYFNYEAQQDKSGLPNDRFSAERPEGSISTLTIQRTEQRDSAMYRCASSSQTSGKETQYFGPGTRLLVL.

This clone was observed once. The chain carries TRBV25-1 and TRBJ2-7; a weak D match, TRBD2 (5 bases). The CDR3 has 14 amino acids. Deletions cut 2 bases from V and 4 bases from J, with 12 bases between. Germline values: CDR1 MGHDK, CDR2 SYGVNS. The CDR3 DNA is TGTGCCAGCAGTGAAAGAGGGCATATATACGAGCAGTACTTC. Translation gives CASSERGHIYEQYF.

The V and J genes are TRBV28 and TRBJ2-1; 8 nucleotides line up with TRBD2. Germline V gene data show CDR1 as MDHEN and CDR2 as SYDVKM. Unmatched junction bases numbered 10, after V lost 5 bases and J lost 7 bases. The CDR3 length is 15 residues. This chain's CDR3 is CASSPAGAPANEQFF. As DNA, the CDR3 is TGTGCCAGCAGTCCAGCGGGAGCCCCCGCTAATGAGCAGTTCTTC.

The chain's CDR3 is CASSTQDRLDTQYF. The CDR3 DNA reads as TGTGCCAGCTCAACCCAGGACAGACTAGATACGCAGTATTTT. The rearrangement links TRBV18 to TRBJ2-3, with D possibly matching TRBD1 (6 bases). Trimming shortened V by 5 bases and J by 5 bases, and 14 bases separated the two germline ends. Germline V gives CDR1 KGHSH, CDR2 LQKENI. This CDR3 region has 14 residues.

V and J are TRBV29-1 and TRBJ2-7; D unresolved. This CDR3 contains 12 residues. Germline V gene lookup returns CDR1 SQVTM and CDR2 ANQGSEA. V gave up 1 base and J gave up 5 bases, with 9 bases separating them. The CDR3 coding sequence is TGCAGCGTTGAAGCGTCGGGCGACGAGCAGTACTTC. Protein: CSVEASGDEQYF.

The CDR3 region has the DNA TGTGCCAGCAGTCCGGACCGTTACGAGCAGTACTTC. This gives the protein CASSPDRYEQYF. This rearrangement joins TRBV6-6 to TRBJ2-7; no clear D. V lost 5 bases to trimming and J lost 4 bases, with 9 bases between them. Germline CDR1 MNHNY, CDR2 SVGAGI (reference sequence). CDR3 length: 12 residues.

The chain couples TRBV7-2 to TRBJ2-1, with 10 bases lining up with TRBD1. The CDR3 loop spans 17 amino acids. V shed 5 bases and J 0 bases; nucleotides not matched to a gene: 7. The germline V gene has CDR1 SGHTA and CDR2 FQGNSA. CDR3 nucleotide sequence: TGTGCCAGCAGCAGACAGGGGGCGCGGGGCTCCTACAATGAGCAGTTCTTC. Translated: CASSRQGARGSYNEQFF.

The chain recombines TRBV5-6 with TRBJ2-2; D gene uncertain. Trimming removed 0 bases at V and 4 bases at J, with 4 bases between. From germline, CDR1 is SGHDT and CDR2 YYEEEE. This CDR3 has 13 residues. Here the CDR3 DNA reads TGTGCCAGCAGCTTGGGCCCCACCGGGGAGCTGTTTTTT. This sequence encodes CASSLGPTGELFF.

This chain links TRBV9 with TRBJ2-1; D remains unclear. The V end was cut by 0 bases, the J end by 1 base, with 2 bases between. Per germline, CDR1 SGDLS and CDR2 YYNGEE. CDR3 length: 13 amino acids. This CDR3 reads CASSVASYNEQFF. The CDR3 region has the DNA TGTGCCAGCAGCGTAGCGTCCTACAATGAGCAGTTCTTC.

CDR3 sequence reads: CASSERGVEQFF. DNA for the CDR3: TGTGCCAGCAGTGAACGAGGGGTTGAGCAGTTCTTC. The chain has TRBV2 and TRBJ2-1; D may match TRBD1 or TRBD2 (5 bases each). In germline, CDR1 is SNHLY, CDR2 FYNNEI. The CDR3 has 12 residues. V shed 2 bases and J shed 9 bases, with 8 bases lying between them.

The gene calls are TRBV11-2 and TRBJ2-3, with a possible D match to TRBD2 (5 bases). This CDR3 contains 12 residues. Germline values: CDR1 SGHAT, CDR2 FQNNGV. The germline V and J ends were trimmed by 5 bases and 6 bases, with 9 bases remaining between them. In nucleotides, the CDR3 is TGTGCCAGCAGCAATGGACTCGATACGCAGTATTTT. Protein sequence: CASSNGLDTQYF.

This clone was seen a single time. This chain uses TRBV5-1 with TRBJ2-7; D remains ambiguous. The V and J ends lost 4 bases and 2 bases respectively, with 16 bases between them. In germline, CDR1 is SGHRS, CDR2 YFSETQ. The CDR3 has 15 amino acids. CDR3 nucleotides: TGCGCCAGCAGCCAATTTATTTCTGGGACCTACGAGCAGTACTTC. As protein: CASSQFISGTYEQYF.

The table lists this clone with a count of one. The gene calls are TRBV7-6 and TRBJ2-7, with 8 bases that match TRBD1. Trimming removed 5 bases from V and 6 bases from J; junction bases left unmatched: 9. The CDR3 has 14 residues. Germline lookup yields CDR1 SGHVS and CDR2 FNYEAQ. This CDR3 is CASSRRTGSGEQYF. The CDR3 coding sequence is TGTGCCAGCAGCCGCCGGACAGGGAGCGGCGAGCAGTACTTC. The complete variable domain, with remaining parts taken from reference TRBV7-6 and TRBJ2-7, reads GAGVSQSPRYKVTKRGQDVALRCDPISGHVSLYWYRQALGQGPEFLTYFNYEAQQDKSGLPNDRFSAERPEGSISTLTIQRTEQRDSAMYRCASSRRTGSGEQYFGPGTRLTVT.

By share, this clone ranks as medium-sized. The V call is TRBV19, the J call TRBJ2-1; 8 bases are shared with TRBD2. This CDR3 comprises 14 residues. Per the germline V gene, CDR1 is LNHDA and CDR2 is SQIVND (reference sequence). Unmatched junction bases numbered 5, after V lost 3 bases and J lost 7 bases. The DNA of the CDR3 is TGTGCCAGTAGTATCGGACTAGCCCCAAATGAGCAGTTCTTC. As protein: CASSIGLAPNEQFF.

The chain uses TRBV12-5 and TRBJ2-7; D is possibly TRBD2 (6 bases). The germline V and J ends were trimmed by 5 bases and 5 bases, with 16 bases remaining between them. Germline CDR1 reads LGHNT; CDR2 reads FRNRAP. The CDR3 consists of 14 residues. The CDR3, as DNA: TGTGCTAGTGGTCCAGGCGGGACCGTCGACGAGCAGTACTTC. Translation gives CASGPGGTVDEQYF.

The chain joins TRBV5-1 to TRBJ1-4, with 7 bases aligning to TRBD1. Germline V lookup: CDR1 SGHRS, CDR2 YFSETQ. Trimming cost V 4 bases and J 3 bases; bases outside gene matches: 3. The CDR3 runs 14 residues. CDR3: CASSRDRANEKLFF. The CDR3 DNA reads TGCGCCAGCAGCCGTGACAGGGCTAATGAAAAACTGTTTTTT.

With regard to this clone: A junction end diverges from the germline sequence, so it may reflect a read error. Within the sample, other DNA sequences also encode this same CDR3. Written as DNA, the CDR3 is TGTGCCAGCAGCTTGGCATGGGGCGGCAGAGAGAACACTGAAGCCTTCTTT. It is translated as CASSLAWGGRENTEAFF. The genes are TRBV5-4 and TRBJ1-1; D is perhaps TRBD1 (5 bases). This CDR3 contains 17 residues. The germline CDR1 and CDR2 sequences are SGHNT and YYREEE (reference sequence). The variable domain in full, with the rest retrieved from reference TRBV5-4 and TRBJ1-1, is ETGVTQSPTHLIKTRGQQVTLRCSSQSGHNTVSWYQQALGQGPQFIFQYYREEENGRGNFPPRFSGLQFPNYSSELNVNALELDDSALYLCASSLAWGGRENTEAFFGQGTRLTVV.